The 28 T cell receptor beta chains reported below all come from one sample, sequenced in a study of cytomegalovirus exposure and HLA in healthy donors. 13 Jbeta primers and 60 Vbeta primers were used for the PCR. The method was immunoSEQ multiplex PCR; TCRdb's version includes in-frame clones alone and lacks a portion of them. In total, the table holds over 90,000 clones. The sequenced sample was PBMCs. The receptor source for this set is a man aged 35 to 55 in good health and CMV-seronegative.

As regards this clone: The junction and the germline gene differ at one end; a read error may be behind it. The chain recombines TRBV7-2 with TRBJ2-3; D unclear. Germline CDR1 reads SGHTA; CDR2 reads FQGNSA. The CDR3 is 12 residues long. CDR3: CASRLSTDTRYF. The CDR3 nucleotides read TGTGCCAGCAGATTAAGCACAGATACGCGGTATTTT. Using reference TRBV7-2 and TRBJ2-3 for the parts outside the CDR3, the full variable domain is GAGVSQSPSNKVTEKGKDVELRCDPISGHTALYWYRQSLGQGLEFLIYFQGNSAPDKSGLPSDRFSAERTGGSVSTLTIQRTQQEDSAVYLCASRLSTDTRYFGPGTRLTVL.

V and J are TRBV7-8 and TRBJ2-3; D might be TRBD2 (5 bases). CDR3 length: 14 amino acids. V dropped 7 bases and J dropped 2 bases, with 13 bases sitting between them. In germline, CDR1 is SGHVS, CDR2 FQNEAQ. CDR3 nucleotides: TGTGCCAGCACCCGGGAAATAATCACAGATACGCAGTATTTT. Translating it yields CASTREIITDTQYF.

The genes are TRBV4-2 and TRBJ2-5, with 7 positions matching TRBD1. The closer fit of TRBJ2-7 to the DNA end suggests the J call may be wrong. Germline CDR1 and CDR2: LGHNA and YNFKEQ. The CDR3 spans 14 residues. The CDR3 sequence is CASSQALDRAEQYF. DNA of the CDR3: TGTGCCAGCAGCCAAGCCCTAGACAGGGCCGAGCAGTACTTC.

V and J are TRBV5-5 and TRBJ2-1; D might be TRBD2 (5 bases). CDR1 SGHKS and CDR2 YYEKEE come from the germline V gene (reference sequence). The CDR3 runs 14 residues. V lost 4 bases to trimming and J lost 8 bases, with 16 bases between them. CDR3 sequence reads: CASSTNGLRDEQFF. In DNA, the CDR3 is TGTGCCAGCAGCACGAACGGTTTGAGGGATGAGCAGTTCTTC.

The chain has TRBV18 and TRBJ1-4; D gene uncertain. The germline V and J ends were trimmed by 3 bases and 8 bases, with 10 bases remaining between them. The germline V gene encodes CDR1 KGHSH and CDR2 LQKENI. The CDR3 has 13 amino acids. CDR3 loop: CASSPSGYEKLFF. For the CDR3, the DNA is TGTGCCAGCTCACCGTCGGGGTACGAAAAACTGTTTTTT.

The chain uses TRBV14 and TRBJ1-2, with D perhaps TRBD1 (5 bases). The CDR3 runs to 18 residues. In germline, CDR1 is SGHDN, CDR2 FVKESK. Trimming pared 0 bases from V and 7 bases from J, leaving 24 bases between. CDR3 in DNA: TGTGCCAGCAGCCAAGAGGTCGGCAAGGTGGCGGGGCGGGTTGGCTACACCTTC. As protein: CASSQEVGKVAGRVGYTF.

The V call is TRBV2, the J call TRBJ2-7; 8 nucleotides agree with TRBD2. CDR1 SNHLY and CDR2 FYNNEI come from the germline V gene. V lost 7 bases, J lost 5 bases, and 13 bases stayed unmatched. The CDR3 runs to 15 residues. CDR3 amino acids: CASIVGTRRSNEQYF. CDR3 nucleotide sequence: TGTGCCAGCATTGTGGGGACTAGGAGATCTAACGAGCAGTACTTC.

The chain carries TRBV6-1 and TRBJ2-1; 11 positions agree with TRBD2. The CDR3 covers 13 residues. The V segment lost 9 bases and the J segment 7 bases; nucleotides outside the gene matches: 5. Germline V lookup: CDR1 MNHNS, CDR2 SASEGT. CDR3: CASTGLAGNEQFF. CDR3 sequence (DNA): TGTGCCAGTACAGGACTAGCGGGTAATGAGCAGTTCTTC.

This chain joins TRBV19 and TRBJ2-7; 8 bases fit TRBD2. Germline assignment: CDR1 LNHDA and CDR2 SQIVND (reference sequence). V was pared by 3 bases and J by 5 bases, with 9 bases of the junction left unmatched. This CDR3 spans 15 amino acids. In DNA, the CDR3 is TGTGCCAGTAGTATCTCCAGCGGGAGAGTCAACGAGCAGTACTTC. Encoded protein: CASSISSGRVNEQYF. The full variable domain, its missing parts supplied by reference TRBV19 and TRBJ2-7, is DGGITQSPKYLFRKEGQNVTLSCEQNLNHDAMYWYRQDPGQGLRLIYYSQIVNDFQKGDIAEGYSVSREKKESFPLTVTSAQKNPTAFYLCASSISSGRVNEQYFGPGTRLTVT.

The chain employs TRBV10-2 and TRBJ2-2, with 10 bases that match TRBD1. Per germline, CDR1 WSHSY and CDR2 SAAADI. The ends lost 3 bases at V and 8 bases at J; junction bases unmatched: 9. The CDR3 length is 16 residues. CDR3 loop: CASSEFGTGVRGELFF. CDR3 DNA sequence: TGCGCCAGCAGTGAATTCGGGACAGGGGTACGAGGGGAGCTGTTTTTT.

The chain carries TRBV15 and TRBJ1-5, with D perhaps matching TRBD1 (5 bases). CDR1 is LNHNV, CDR2 YYDKDF, per germline (reference sequence). The CDR3 consists of 17 residues. Trimming pared 0 bases from V and 0 bases from J, leaving 12 bases between. DNA of the CDR3: TGTGCCACCAGCAGAGACAGTGCAGGGAATAGCAATCAGCCCCAGCATTTT. Protein: CATSRDSAGNSNQPQHF.

This chain uses TRBV5-1 with TRBJ2-5; D not resolved. V was shortened by 1 base and J by 8 bases, with 15 bases between the two germline ends. The CDR3 runs 14 residues. CDR1 and CDR2 (germline): SGHRS, YFSETQ. The CDR3 loop is CASSLRLVGGTQYF. The CDR3 DNA reads TGCGCCAGCAGCTTGCGTCTAGTAGGCGGCACCCAGTACTTC. The full variable domain, in which reference TRBV5-1 and TRBJ2-5 provide the parts outside the CDR3, is KAGVTQTPRYLIKTRGQQVTLSCSPISGHRSVSWYQQTPGQGLQFLFEYFSETQRNKGNFPGRFSGRQFSNSRSEMNVSTLELGDSALYLCASSLRLVGGTQYFGPGTRLLVL.

This chain joins TRBV6-1 and TRBJ1-3, with D unresolved. Per germline, CDR1 MNHNS and CDR2 SASEGT. V was clipped by 2 bases and J by 0 bases, with 14 bases between them. CDR3 length: 17 amino acids. CDR3 residues: CASSESPTVFSGNTIYF. The CDR3 DNA is TGTGCCAGCAGTGAAAGTCCCACTGTGTTCTCTGGAAACACCATATATTTT.

The gene calls are TRBV7-8 and TRBJ2-5; 12 bases line up with TRBD1. The tail of the sequence fits TRBJ2-7 better, so the J call may be wrong. CDR1 is SGHVS and CDR2 is FQNEAQ in the germline V gene. The CDR3 sequence is 16 residues long. CDR3 DNA: TGTGCCAGCAGCCCAGAGGGACAGGGGGCCATGTACGAGCAGTACTTC. As protein: CASSPEGQGAMYEQYF.

The chain couples TRBV4-3 to TRBJ2-5; TRBD2 agrees at 10 bases. The V gene's germline CDR1 is LGHNA and CDR2 YSLEER. V shed 5 bases and J 4 bases; nucleotides not matched to a gene: 7. The CDR3 length is 15 residues. CDR3 sequence: CASSYIAGGGETQYF. CDR3 nucleotide sequence: TGCGCCAGCAGCTATATAGCGGGGGGCGGAGAGACCCAGTACTTC.

The chain employs TRBV28 and TRBJ2-7; unclear D gene. The ends were cut back, 4 bases at V and 3 bases at J, with 10 bases in the middle. The CDR3 is 13 amino acids. CDR1 is MDHEN, CDR2 SYDVKM, per germline. For the CDR3, the DNA is TGTGCCAGCAGTTCCCCCCCGGGCTACGAGCAGTACTTC. This gives the protein CASSSPPGYEQYF.

This sequence joins TRBV14 and TRBJ1-3; D remains ambiguous. This CDR3 has 20 residues. In germline, CDR1 is SGHDN, CDR2 FVKESK. The V end lost 4 bases, the J end lost 1 base, and 26 bases lay between the germline ends. CDR3 sequence (DNA): TGTGCCAGCAGCCGATGGCCGGTTGGGTCAGCGACGACTTCTGGAAACACCATATATTTT. Amino acids: CASSRWPVGSATTSGNTIYF.

V gene TRBV7-9 combines with J gene TRBJ2-2; 7 nucleotides align to TRBD1. The length of the CDR3 is 14 residues. Germline assignment: CDR1 SEHNR and CDR2 FQNEAQ (reference sequence). V lost 7 bases to trimming and J lost 4 bases; unmatched junction nucleotides: 6. The CDR3 DNA is TGTGCCAGCACGAGACAGGGTGGCACCGGGGAGCTGTTTTTT. Translation: CASTRQGGTGELFF.

The genes are TRBV19 and TRBJ1-1, with D tentatively TRBD1 (6 bases). The germline V and J ends were trimmed by 5 bases and 3 bases, with 16 bases remaining between them. Germline V gene data show CDR1 as LNHDA and CDR2 as SQIVND (reference sequence). This CDR3 is 15 amino acids long. The CDR3 loop is CASSPGQMWDTEAFF. In nucleotides, the CDR3 is TGTGCCAGTAGTCCCGGACAGATGTGGGACACTGAAGCTTTCTTT.

The chain employs TRBV28 and TRBJ2-3; tentatively, D is TRBD1 (6 bases). Trimming stripped 3 bases from V and 9 bases from J, with 13 bases between. The length of the CDR3 is 13 residues. Germline CDR1 MDHEN, CDR2 SYDVKM. The CDR3 nucleotides read TGTGCCAGCAGTTTCCCGACAGGAGACACGCAGTATTTT. Its protein product is CASSFPTGDTQYF.

This chain uses TRBV6-1 with TRBJ1-6; D not certain. In germline, CDR1 is MNHNS, CDR2 SASEGT. The CDR3 contains 13 residues. V shed 8 bases and J shed 0 bases, with 5 bases lying between them. The CDR3 region is CASGLSYNSPLHF. The CDR3 nucleotides read TGTGCCAGCGGCCTCTCCTATAATTCACCCCTCCACTTT.

The V gene is TRBV10-3, the J gene TRBJ1-5; 8 bases match TRBD1. Per the germline V gene, CDR1 is ENHRY and CDR2 is SYGVKD. The CDR3 runs 15 residues. The V gene end was trimmed by 3 bases and the J gene end by 6 bases; junction bases not matched to a gene: 7. Here the CDR3 DNA reads TGTGCCATCAGTGAAGGACAGGGAGTAAGTCAGCCCCAGCATTTT. Its translation: CAISEGQGVSQPQHF.

The chain is built from TRBV7-2 and TRBJ2-1, with TRBD2 matching 7 bases. V lost 6 bases, J lost 4 bases, and 9 bases stayed unmatched. This CDR3 region has 15 residues. Germline loops: CDR1 SGHTA, CDR2 FQGNSA. This chain's CDR3 is CASRLGGGPYNEQFF. The CDR3 coding sequence is TGTGCCAGCAGACTGGGGGGAGGGCCGTACAATGAGCAGTTCTTC.

The chain uses TRBV4-1 and TRBJ2-7, with 7 bases fitting TRBD2. This CDR3 contains 15 residues. J lost 3 bases, V lost 7 bases, and 12 bases had no gene match. The germline V gene encodes CDR1 MGHRA and CDR2 YSYEKL. CDR3 in amino acids: CASTPGRGGFYEQYF. For the CDR3, the DNA is TGCGCCAGCACCCCGGGCCGCGGGGGATTCTACGAGCAGTACTTC.

The chain links TRBV4-3 to TRBJ2-7; a possible D gene is TRBD2 (5 bases). This CDR3 comprises 16 residues. The ends were cut back, 2 bases at V and 5 bases at J, with 19 bases in the middle. Per germline, CDR1 LGHNA and CDR2 YSLEER. CDR3 protein: CASSQSVQGSSNEQYF. For the CDR3, the DNA is TGCGCCAGCAGCCAATCCGTCCAAGGGAGTTCCAACGAGCAGTACTTC.

The CDR3 region has the DNA TGTGCCAGCAGCGACGGCGGGAATCAGCCCCAGCATTTT. It is translated as CASSDGGNQPQHF. The genes are TRBV7-2 and TRBJ1-5; D remains unclear. CDR1 and CDR2 from the germline V gene are SGHTA and FQGNSA. The CDR3 has 13 residues. V lost 5 bases, J lost 4 bases, and 9 bases lay in between.

V and J are TRBV2 and TRBJ2-1, with D perhaps TRBD2 (6 bases). V dropped 7 bases and J dropped 3 bases, with 13 bases sitting between them. From germline, CDR1 is SNHLY and CDR2 FYNNEI. The CDR3 contains 14 residues. The CDR3 nucleotides are TGTGCCAGCAAAACTAGCTGGTACTACAATGAGCAGTTCTTC. This sequence encodes CASKTSWYYNEQFF. The full variable domain, its missing parts supplied by reference TRBV2 and TRBJ2-1, is EPEVTQTPSHQVTQMGQEVILRCVPISNHLYFYWYRQILGQKVEFLVSFYNNEISEKSEIFDDQFSVERPDGSNFTLKIRSTKLEDSAMYFCASKTSWYYNEQFFGPGTRLTVL.

J is TRBJ1-1 and V is TRBV7-2; 9 bases align to TRBD1. Germline V gene lookup returns CDR1 SGHTA and CDR2 FQGNSA. The CDR3 spans 17 residues. The trim removed 5 bases at V and 2 bases at J, leaving 12 bases unmatched. The CDR3 loop is CASSPTGGGTGNTEAFF. The DNA for the CDR3 is TGTGCCAGCAGCCCAACAGGGGGCGGAACGGGAAACACTGAAGCTTTCTTT.